This entry lists 2 T cell receptor beta chains sequenced from one sample in a study of identifying expanded T cells in peripheral blood. Produced via immunoSEQ multiplex PCR; TCRdb's table is partial and in-frame only. Here the sample spans about 100,000 clones, roughly 86% being singletons. What was sequenced was blood. The receptors come from a person between 18 and 69 years old in good health.

This clone has more than one count but fewer than ten. The V call is TRBV7-8, the J call TRBJ1-4; a weak D match, TRBD1 (5 bases). Germline CDR1 SGHVS, CDR2 FQNEAQ. V dropped 3 bases and J dropped 3 bases, with 17 bases sitting between them. CDR3 length: 17 residues. The CDR3, as DNA: TGTGCCAGCAGCTTCTCCAGGGTCTTGGTAGCTAATGAAAAACTGTTTTTT. Its translation: CASSFSRVLVANEKLFF.

The rearrangement links TRBV7-2 to TRBJ2-1, with TRBD2 identical over 9 bases. There are 15 residues in the CDR3. The germline CDR1 and CDR2 sequences are SGHTA and FQGNSA. V lost 5 bases and J lost 6; bases outside the gene matches: 8. CDR3: CASSPLAGLGNEQFF. CDR3 nucleotides: TGTGCCAGCAGCCCCCTAGCGGGATTGGGCAATGAGCAGTTCTTC.